What follows are 5 T cell receptor beta chains derived from one specimen sequenced in a study of shared T cell receptors in the human thymus. The table came from immunoSEQ multiplex PCR; TCRdb's copy has only in-frame clones and leaves some out. Here the sample spans hundreds of thousands of clones, over 75% being singletons. This sample was also put to use in a study of human thymus T cells.

The sequenced material came from thymocytes. The receptors originated from a boy under two years old with a congenital heart defect.

CDR3 in amino acids: CASRNLQGGEETQYF. The DNA of the CDR3 is TGTGCCAGCAGAAACCTCCAGGGGGGAGAAGAGACCCAGTACTTC. V and J are TRBV28 and TRBJ2-5, with D possibly TRBD1 on 7 matching bases. The ends were cut back, 6 bases at V and 3 bases at J, with 17 bases in the middle. The CDR3 is made up of 15 amino acids. Germline values: CDR1 MDHEN, CDR2 SYDVKM.

This chain uses TRBV6-5 with TRBJ2-7; D uncertain. V was cut by 2 bases and J by 2 bases, with 10 bases left in between. Germline CDR1 MNHEY, CDR2 SVGAGI. The CDR3 runs 14 residues. The CDR3 loop is CASSYERLPYEQYF. DNA of the CDR3: TGTGCCAGCAGTTACGAGCGCCTTCCCTACGAGCAGTACTTC.

The chain links TRBV6-5 to TRBJ1-4, with D possibly TRBD1 on 6 matching bases. Germline V gene data show CDR1 as MNHEY and CDR2 as SVGAGI. The CDR3 totals 14 residues. The ends were cut back, 2 bases at V and 5 bases at J, with 9 bases in the middle. The CDR3 reads CASSYGTQNEKLFF. Written as DNA, the CDR3 is TGTGCCAGCAGTTACGGGACACAGAATGAAAAACTGTTTTTT.

The chain is built from TRBV5-1 and TRBJ2-1; 12 bases are a match to TRBD2. V dropped 4 bases and J dropped 2; count of bases not matched to a gene: 22. CDR1 is SGHRS, CDR2 YFSETQ, per germline. CDR3 length equals 22 residues. CDR3 DNA: TGCGCCAGCAGCGTGGATAATCGACTAGCGGGAGTGGGATGGACTCCCTACAATGAGCAGTTCTTC. This codes for CASSVDNRLAGVGWTPYNEQFF.

The chain combines TRBV9 with TRBJ2-4; D is ambiguous. The V end was cut by 2 bases, the J end by 0 bases, with 9 bases between. The CDR3 contains 15 residues. Germline V gives CDR1 SGDLS, CDR2 YYNGEE. CDR3 coding DNA: TGTGCCAGCAGCGTGAAGACTGTAGCCAAAAACATTCAGTACTTC. It yields the protein CASSVKTVAKNIQYF.